This T cell receptor beta chain is from a study of blood T cells in healthy people across ages. The second PCR ran roughly 6 to 11 cycles with a sample-barcoded 5' primer and J-beta primers. TCRdb re-called the 5' RACE reads with MiXCR, one entry per CDR3 protein. The table shows roughly 700,000 distinct CDR3 sequences, with roughly 25% occurring only once. The V gene's germline CDR1 is LNHNV and CDR2 YYDKDF (reference sequence). Trimming left V 5 bases short and J 0 bases short, with 17 bases between. There are 17 residues in the CDR3. The same data also went into a second study, on T cells of mothers and their children. From that report: Similar thymic selection effects on TCR recombination output appear in pairs, both related and unrelated.

The TCR originated in a boy aged 5-17 years in good health. Source material: blood. The chain uses TRBV15 and TRBJ2-1, with D tentatively TRBD2 (6 bases). DNA for the CDR3: TGTGCCACCAGCCTGGATACCAGCGGGTACTCCTACAATGAGCAGTTCTTC. It is translated as CATSLDTSGYSYNEQFF.